The source of this T cell receptor (beta chain) is a study of shared clonotypes between healthy human individuals. Study background: The donor group consisted of two women and a few men, aged 18 to 49.

Sequenced by immunoSEQ multiplex PCR; TCRdb stores in-frame clones only, minus some. The data contain roughly 2.5 million clones, around 90% of them singletons. The V end was cut by 1 base, the J end by 0 bases, with 6 bases between. The germline gives CDR1 SGHAT, CDR2 FQNNGV. The CDR3 runs to 15 residues. This clonotype originated in a young man in good health. The V and J genes are TRBV11-2 and TRBJ2-2; perhaps TRBD1 as D (5 bases). The specimen sequenced was naive CD4+ T cells sorted from blood. The subset was: CD45RA+ positively selected. Here the CDR3 reads CASSLGQPNTGELFF. The CDR3, as DNA: TGTGCCAGCAGCTTAGGACAGCCGAACACCGGGGAGCTGTTTTTT.